The present TCR beta chain was sequenced within a study of beta chain features in type 1 diabetes. Whole-study results and caveats: More deletions and fewer insertions at VDJ junctions were found in patients with type 1 diabetes.

Unmatched junction bases numbered 11, after V lost 3 bases and J lost 6 bases. The CDR3 is 15 amino acids. Germline-derived CDR1 and CDR2 are SGHVS and FQNEAQ. This clone appeared a few times. Its antigen is unidentified. Reverse transcribing all isolated RNA meant expressed TCRB transcripts were sequenced. The table came from immunoSEQ multiplex PCR; TCRdb's copy has only in-frame clones and leaves some out. The sample contains 300,000 to 400,000 clones, around 7.6% of which appear only once. Sequenced sample: central memory CD4+ T cells from blood. The chain links TRBV7-8 to TRBJ2-7, with TRBD1 matching 7 bases. The sequence came from a woman between 18 and 30 years old in good health. The CDR3, as DNA: TGTGCCAGCAGCTTCCCCTCAGGGGGAGAAGGCGAGCAGTACTTC. Translated: CASSFPSGGEGEQYF.